This TCR beta chain was sequenced in a study of blood T cell repertoires in COVID-19. Overall study context: Acute and convalescent COVID-19 specimens originated in the United States, Italy and Spain. T cells, B-cell-depleted T cells, or PBMCs supplied cDNA or gDNA.

Study processing details: Cell counts per sample came from amplifying reference gene primers. TCRdb's table, derived via immunoSEQ multiplex PCR, lists solely in-frame clones and lacks some. V and J calls and clone size are those listed in that table; D and trimming were worked out from the DNA. The data show about 210,000 clones, 80% to 90% seen once. The CDR3 covers 14 residues. The germline V gene encodes CDR1 LGHDT and CDR2 YNNKEL (reference sequence). With 2 bases clipped from V and 4 bases from J, the junction kept 0 bases outside the gene matches. The source of this sequence is a man aged 45 to 65 with active or convalescent COVID-19. The V gene is TRBV3-1 (or the pseudogene TRBV3-2), the J gene TRBJ1-4, with TRBD1 identical over 8 bases. The sequenced material came from peripheral blood. The CDR3 loop is CASSQTGGNEKLFF. DNA for the CDR3: TGTGCCAGCAGCCAAACAGGGGGTAATGAAAAACTGTTTTTT.